This entry features one T cell receptor (beta chain) sequence. Its antigen is undetermined. This sample is part of a study of cytomegalovirus exposure and HLA in healthy donors. CDR3 length equals 13 residues. Germline CDR1 is SGHVS and CDR2 is FQNEAQ. Trimming stripped 1 base from V and 5 bases from J, with 5 bases between. With 60 Vbeta and 13 Jbeta primers, the PCR was carried out. Profiling relied on immunoSEQ multiplex PCR, and the TCRdb table lists in-frame clones only, not all of them. This sample's table has around 190,000 clones. Study-wide results and caveats: A later analysis linked a missense variant in DCLRE1C to the trimming of TCR beta V and J genes. Later examination showed HLA-associated TCR beta chains had greater clonal expansion than equally common others.

The clonotype was recovered from a woman aged 25-40 years in good health and CMV-seropositive. The rearrangement joins TRBV7-8 to TRBJ1-4; D not resolved. Source material: PBMCs. The CDR3 DNA is TGTGCCAGCAGCTTAGGTAGAAATGAAAAACTGTTTTTT. Translation: CASSLGRNEKLFF.